This TCR beta chain is drawn from a study of blood T cells in healthy people across ages. As to this clonotype: Its target is not known.

Study conclusions and caveats: Leaving the PBMCs unsorted stopped any conclusive comparison of naive versus antigen-experienced cells.

This CDR3 is built from 14 residues. The V and J ends lost 2 bases and 2 bases respectively, with 10 bases between them. Looked up from germline, CDR1 is MGHRA and CDR2 is YSYEKL. The authors isolated at least 7 million PBMCs per sample. Total RNA was extracted at no less than 6 micrograms per sample. A second about 7 to 11 cycle PCR used barcoded and J-beta primers. All cDNA molecules were each tagged by a template-switch adaptor with 12 random nucleotides. MiXCR was run by TCRdb on the 5' RACE reads, yielding one entry per CDR3 protein. This table holds approximately 880,000 distinct CDR3 sequences, around 48% found once.

V usage is TRBV4-1 and J usage is TRBJ2-7; the D gene is possibly TRBD2 (6 bases). The specimen was blood. The sequence came from a man between 25 and 39 years old in good health. The CDR3 DNA reads TGCGCCAGCAGCCAAACGGGGGTCCCCTACGAGCAGTACTTC. Translated, it gives CASSQTGVPYEQYF.